This T cell receptor beta chain is drawn from a study of shared clonotypes between healthy human individuals. Across the study: The donor pool was made up of two women and a few men aged 18 to 49.

Clones were sequenced by immunoSEQ multiplex PCR, and TCRdb holds only the in-frame ones, with some missing. The repertoire holds a few hundred thousand clones, roughly 96% seen once, with less than 0.35% in the top ten. The V gene lost 5 bases and the J gene lost 3 bases, with 6 bases spanning the gap. Germline CDR1 DFQATT, CDR2 SNEGSKA (reference sequence). This CDR3 has 11 residues. Comment on this clone: Its antigen is not identified. This sample includes further DNA sequences coding for the same CDR3.

Study results and caveats: It was observed that 4% to 6% of naive CD4 clonotypes were shared across a handful of donors. Naive subsets usually exceeded memory subsets in estimated richness.

The rearrangement joins TRBV20-1 to TRBJ2-3; tentative D call: TRBD1 (5 bases). This TCR came from a man in his thirties or forties in good health. What was sequenced was memory CD8+ T cells sorted from blood. Subset in this sample: CD45RO+ cells pooled with CCR7-negative TemRA cells. The CDR3 region is CSARTTDTQYF. The DNA for the CDR3 is TGCAGTGCTCGGACAACAGATACGCAGTATTTT.